The 25 T cell receptor beta chains listed next were all sequenced from one sample in a study of cytomegalovirus exposure and HLA in healthy donors. PCR primers comprised 60 Vbeta and 13 Jbeta primers. Profiling relied on immunoSEQ multiplex PCR, and the TCRdb table lists in-frame clones only, not all of them. Of some 82,000 clones in the sample, roughly 83% were seen once. Sequenced: PBMCs. All receptors derive from a woman aged 50 to 60 in good health and CMV-seronegative.

This clone was recorded only once. The junction differs from germline at one of its ends, possibly a read error. The chain links TRBV28 to TRBJ2-3; 10 bases fit TRBD1. CDR3 size: 14 residues. The germline CDR1 and CDR2 sequences are MDHEN and SYDVKM. The CDR3 region is CAGSLGQGVDTQYF. As DNA, the CDR3 is TGTGCCGGCAGTTTAGGACAGGGGGTAGATACGCAGTATTTT.

The V gene is TRBV28, the J gene TRBJ1-1, with D perhaps matching TRBD1 (6 bases). CDR1 is MDHEN and CDR2 is SYDVKM in the germline V gene. The length of the CDR3 is 15 residues. Trimming took 6 bases from V and 0 from J, leaving 14 bases between them. The CDR3, as DNA: TGTGCCAGCAGCTCACAGGGAAACATGAACACTGAAGCTTTCTTT. It codes for CASSSQGNMNTEAFF.

The chain links TRBV4-2 to TRBJ1-1; D is undetermined. V was clipped by 1 base and J by 0 bases, with 12 bases between them. Germline loops: CDR1 LGHNA, CDR2 YNFKEQ. This CDR3 spans 16 amino acids. The CDR3 is CASSQAIRGMNTEAFF. Here the CDR3 DNA reads TGTGCCAGCAGCCAAGCAATCCGAGGTATGAACACTGAAGCTTTCTTT.

This rearrangement joins TRBV5-5 to TRBJ2-1; TRBD1 agrees at 12 bases. The CDR3 is made up of 15 amino acids. CDR1 SGHKS and CDR2 YYEKEE come from the germline V gene (reference sequence). J was trimmed by 6 bases and V by 3 bases; bases with no gene match: 4. DNA for the CDR3: TGTGCCAGCAGCTCCGGGACAGGGGGCGGCAATGAGCAGTTCTTC. Protein sequence: CASSSGTGGGNEQFF.

The chain employs TRBV5-5 and TRBJ1-1; a weak D match, TRBD1 (5 bases). Germline CDR1 is SGHKS and CDR2 is YYEKEE (reference sequence). The V and J ends lost 2 bases and 5 bases respectively, with 13 bases between them. This CDR3 has 14 residues. CDR3 in DNA: TGTGCCAGCAGCTTTAATTGGGGCTTGACTGAAGCTTTCTTT. It codes for CASSFNWGLTEAFF. The full variable domain, rest sourced from reference TRBV5-5 and TRBJ1-1, is DAGVTQSPTHLIKTRGQQVTLRCSPISGHKSVSWYQQVLGQGPQFIFQYYEKEERGRGNFPDRFSARQFPNYSSELNVNALLLGDSALYLCASSFNWGLTEAFFGQGTRLTVV.

The V gene is TRBV7-9, the J gene TRBJ1-1; D is uncertain. V lost 6 bases to trimming and J lost 6 bases, with 17 bases between them. This CDR3 is built from 14 residues. CDR1 and CDR2 (germline): SEHNR, FQNEAQ (reference sequence). The CDR3 spells CASRTRGPTAEAFF. In nucleotides, the CDR3 is TGTGCCAGCAGGACCCGGGGTCCGACTGCTGAAGCTTTCTTT.

This rearrangement joins TRBV28 to TRBJ2-7; 9 bases are shared with TRBD1. Per germline, CDR1 MDHEN and CDR2 SYDVKM. V shed 7 bases and J 3 bases; nucleotides not matched to a gene: 7. The CDR3 has 14 residues. CDR3 protein: CASISSGQGYEQYF. The CDR3 nucleotides read TGTGCCAGCATCTCATCGGGACAGGGCTACGAGCAGTACTTC. Variable domain in full (rest from reference TRBV28 and TRBJ2-7): DVKVTQSSRYLVKRTGEKVFLECVQDMDHENMFWYRQDPGLGLRLIYFSYDVKMKEKGDIPEGYSVSREKKERFSLILESASTNQTSMYLCASISSGQGYEQYFGPGTRLTVT.

The CDR3 DNA reads TGTGCCAGCAGTGAAAGGGACAGGGGGGCTGAAAAACTGTTTTTT. Translating it yields CASSERDRGAEKLFF. This chain uses TRBV6-1 with TRBJ1-4, with 11 bases that match TRBD1. This CDR3 contains 15 residues. The V segment lost 2 bases and the J segment 7 bases; nucleotides outside the gene matches: 3. Looked up from germline, CDR1 is MNHNS and CDR2 is SASEGT.

The chain employs TRBV7-8 and TRBJ1-4, with 9 bases identical to TRBD1. The CDR3 sequence is 14 residues long. Trimming removed 4 bases from V and 7 bases from J; junction bases left unmatched: 4. Per germline, CDR1 SGHVS and CDR2 FQNEAQ. The CDR3 spells CASSWVGQGEKLFF. Written as DNA, the CDR3 is TGTGCCAGCAGCTGGGTGGGACAGGGTGAAAAACTGTTTTTT.

The chain joins TRBV5-1 to TRBJ1-2; tentative D call: TRBD1 (6 bases). CDR1 SGHRS and CDR2 YFSETQ come from the germline V gene. Trimming removed 4 bases from V and 6 bases from J, with 16 bases in between. The CDR3 has 14 residues. CDR3 nucleotides: TGCGCCAGCAGCACCGCGACAGGTTATAATGGCTACACCTTC. This encodes CASSTATGYNGYTF.

The rearrangement uses TRBV28 and TRBJ2-3; 7 positions agree with TRBD2. CDR3 length equals 15 residues. J was trimmed by 6 bases and V by 1 base; bases with no gene match: 7. Germline V CDR1 and CDR2: MDHEN, SYDVKM. The CDR3 reads CASSLYAGVADTQYF. Here the CDR3 DNA reads TGTGCCAGCAGTTTATACGCGGGAGTAGCTGATACGCAGTATTTT.

The chain carries TRBV4-1 and TRBJ1-3; D call uncertain. Trimming shortened V by 0 bases and J by 2 bases, and 11 bases separated the two germline ends. CDR3 length: 16 amino acids. Per the germline V gene, CDR1 is MGHRA and CDR2 is YSYEKL. The CDR3 sequence is CASSQEGSNTGNTIYF. DNA of the CDR3: TGCGCCAGCAGCCAAGAGGGCTCGAATACTGGAAACACCATATATTTT.

This sequence joins TRBV27 and TRBJ2-3, with D tentatively TRBD1 (5 bases). CDR3 length: 15 residues. Germline V gene lookup returns CDR1 MNHEY and CDR2 SMNVEV (reference sequence). With 2 bases removed from V and 4 bases from J, the gap between germline ends came to 13 bases. CDR3 DNA: TGTGCCAGCAGTTTAGGCCAGGGCGGTGCAGATACGCAGTATTTT. Its translation: CASSLGQGGADTQYF.

Only one count was recorded for this clone. V usage is TRBV6-4 and J usage is TRBJ2-3, with 9 nucleotides matching TRBD2. The CDR3 length is 14 residues. The germline CDR1 and CDR2 sequences are MRHNA and SNTAGT. After removal of 3 bases from V and 6 bases from J, the junction contained 4 bases not matched to a gene. CDR3 sequence reads: CASSDAGGLDTQYF. The CDR3 DNA sequence: TGTGCCAGCAGTGATGCGGGGGGGCTTGATACGCAGTATTTT.

The chain joins TRBV9 to TRBJ1-2, with 7 bases matching TRBD1. Trimming at V came to 4 bases and at J to 2 bases, leaving 5 bases not matched to a gene. Germline CDR1 and CDR2: SGDLS and YYNGEE. The CDR3 loop spans 14 amino acids. Written as DNA, the CDR3 is TGTGCCAGCAGCACCCTGACAGGGAACTATGGCTACACCTTC. This encodes CASSTLTGNYGYTF.

The CDR3 spells CASTSVGTSGGEQYF. The CDR3 nucleotides read TGTGCCAGTACCTCCGTGGGGACTAGCGGGGGCGAGCAGTACTTC. The rearrangement joins TRBV19 to TRBJ2-7, with 14 bases that match TRBD2. Trimming at V came to 7 bases and at J to 6 bases, leaving 8 bases not matched to a gene. The CDR3 has 15 residues. Germline lookup yields CDR1 LNHDA and CDR2 SQIVND (reference sequence).

In its sample, this clone was seen once. V is TRBV28 and J is TRBJ2-7, with 12 bases lining up with TRBD2. Losses at the gene ends were 6 bases for V and 0 bases for J; bases not matched to a gene: 18. The CDR3 is made up of 20 amino acids. Germline V gene data show CDR1 as MDHEN and CDR2 as SYDVKM. In DNA form, the CDR3 reads TGTGCCAGCAGATCCTCCCCCGGGACTAGCGGGCCGGGGATCTCCTACGAGCAGTACTTC. It specifies CASRSSPGTSGPGISYEQYF. Full variable domain (rest looked up from reference TRBV28 and TRBJ2-7): DVKVTQSSRYLVKRTGEKVFLECVQDMDHENMFWYRQDPGLGLRLIYFSYDVKMKEKGDIPEGYSVSREKKERFSLILESASTNQTSMYLCASRSSPGTSGPGISYEQYFGPGTRLTVT.

This clone is a singleton in its sample. The chain is built from TRBV6-1 and TRBJ1-1; possible D gene TRBD1, 6 bases. Germline CDR1 is MNHNS and CDR2 is SASEGT. This CDR3 comprises 10 residues. V dropped 8 bases and J dropped 8 bases, with 9 bases sitting between them. The CDR3 loop is CASEQGEAFF. The CDR3 DNA reads as TGTGCCAGCGAACAGGGCGAAGCTTTCTTT.

The chain is built from TRBV7-2 and TRBJ1-2, with 8 bases aligning to TRBD1. Trimming took 1 base from V and 9 from J; bases not matched to a gene: 13. This CDR3 contains 16 residues. The V gene's germline CDR1 is SGHTA and CDR2 FQGNSA. The CDR3 DNA sequence: TGTGCCAGCAGCTTAGGAGTCAGGCAGGGGGCTGAAAGCTACACCTTC. Its translation is CASSLGVRQGAESYTF.

The rearrangement uses TRBV7-8 and TRBJ2-7; 7 nucleotides match TRBD2. There are 14 residues in the CDR3. Germline CDR1 SGHVS, CDR2 FQNEAQ. V lost 4 bases to trimming and J lost 4 bases; unmatched junction nucleotides: 7. The CDR3 DNA reads TGTGCCAGCAGCTCGAGCGGGGTAGGGTACGAGCAGTACGTC. Residues: CASSSSGVGYEQYV.

CDR3 protein: CASSYSSIGQGDGYTF. CDR3 DNA sequence: TGTGCCAGCAGTTACTCGAGTATTGGACAGGGTGATGGCTACACCTTC. V and J are TRBV6-5 and TRBJ1-2; 8 bases map to TRBD1. The CDR3 contains 16 residues. Germline-derived CDR1 and CDR2 are MNHEY and SVGAGI. The J segment lost 6 bases and the V segment lost 0 bases, leaving 9 bases of the junction unmatched.

This clone was seen only once. The CDR3 here is CASSQGRRALGNEQFF. The CDR3 bases are TGCGCCAGCAGCCAAGGCCGGCGGGCGCTTGGTAATGAGCAGTTCTTC. The chain has TRBV4-3 and TRBJ2-1; D perhaps matches TRBD2 (5 bases). The CDR3 has 16 residues. In germline, CDR1 is LGHNA, CDR2 YSLEER. Trimming shortened V by 1 base and J by 7 bases, and 17 bases separated the two germline ends.

About this clone itself: The sample contains more than one DNA sequence encoding this CDR3. The rearrangement uses TRBV5-1 and TRBJ2-3, with 7 bases matching TRBD1. CDR1 SGHRS and CDR2 YFSETQ come from the germline V gene. The ends lost 0 bases at V and 5 bases at J; junction bases unmatched: 6. The CDR3 loop spans 15 amino acids. The CDR3 loop reads CASSLVGAGGDTQYF. The CDR3 DNA is TGCGCCAGCAGCTTGGTAGGGGCAGGGGGAGATACGCAGTATTTT.

The CDR3 protein is CASLLVTDTQYF. CDR3 bases: TGTGCCAGCCTTCTCGTCACAGATACGCAGTATTTT. The J gene is TRBJ2-3, the V gene TRBV2, with D unclear. Per the germline V gene, CDR1 is SNHLY and CDR2 is FYNNEI. This CDR3 has 12 residues. V gave up 8 bases and J gave up 2 bases, with 8 bases separating them. Looking up the rest from reference TRBV2 and TRBJ2-3 gives the full variable domain: EPEVTQTPSHQVTQMGQEVILRCVPISNHLYFYWYRQILGQKVEFLVSFYNNEISEKSEIFDDQFSVERPDGSNFTLKIRSTKLEDSAMYFCASLLVTDTQYFGPGTRLTVL.

The chain joins TRBV29-1 to TRBJ1-5, with D tentatively TRBD1 (5 bases). Trimming shortened V by 4 bases and J by 6 bases, and 13 bases separated the two germline ends. CDR3 length: 13 residues. CDR1 and CDR2 from the germline V gene are SQVTM and ANQGSEA. CDR3 in DNA: TGCAGCGTTGTGGCGGGGCACGGTCAGCCCCAGCATTTT. Its translation: CSVVAGHGQPQHF. Full variable domain (outside the CDR3, taken from reference TRBV29-1 and TRBJ1-5): SAVISQKPSRDICQRGTSLTIQCQVDSQVTMMFWYRQQPGQSLTLIATANQGSEATYESGFVIDKFPISRPNLTFSTLTVSNMSPEDSSIYLCSVVAGHGQPQHFGDGTRLSIL.